Listed here are 27 T cell receptor beta chains from one sample, sequenced in a study of Tregs in tolerant kidney transplant recipients. Generated by immunoSEQ multiplex PCR, the TCRdb table keeps only in-frame clones and is missing some. The listing records roughly 34,000 clones. This material consisted of CD8+ T cells from blood, taken before the transplant. These receptors were taken from a human donor who received a combined kidney and bone marrow transplant.

Concerning this clone itself: From the germline J gene comes the end of the CDR3, since the read stops 3 residues before it. The chain joins TRBV30 to TRBJ2-1; TRBD2 matches 9 bases. V shed 2 bases, J shed 8 bases, and the junction held 7 bases outside the gene matches. Germline CDR1 reads GTSNPN; CDR2 reads SVGIG (reference sequence). The CDR3 loop spans 14 amino acids. The CDR3 sequence: CAWSSAGGPDEQFF. The covered CDR3 bases are TGTGCCTGGAGTTCGGCGGGAGGGCCGGATGAG.

A remark on this clone: Sequencing ends 3 residues short of the CDR3 end; the germline J gene provides the rest. The V gene is TRBV5-1, the J gene TRBJ2-2; D might be TRBD2 (6 bases). CDR1 and CDR2 from the germline V gene are SGHRS and YFSETQ. V lost 2 bases, J lost 4 bases, and 9 bases lay in between. The CDR3 covers 14 residues. The covered CDR3 bases are TGCGCCAGCAGCTTCACGGGACTCACCGGGGAG. Its protein product is CASSFTGLTGE. The CDR3, in full, reads CASSFTGLTGELFF.

Concerning this clone: The CDR3 extends 3 residues past the end of the read, so its final part is completed from the germline J gene. The rearrangement uses TRBV5-1 and TRBJ2-2, with 14 bases lining up with TRBD2. With 7 bases clipped from V and 6 bases from J, the junction kept 11 bases outside the gene matches. CDR1 and CDR2 from the germline V gene are SGHRS and YFSETQ. The CDR3 has 17 amino acids. CDR3 sequence reads: CASGSSWTSGRSGELFF. The covered CDR3 bases are TGCGCCAGCGGGAGCAGCTGGACTAGCGGGAGGTCCGGGGAG.

With regard to this clone: The junction differs from germline at one of its ends, possibly a read error. The read terminates 3 residues ahead of where the CDR3 ends, so the germline J gene completes it. The rearrangement uses TRBV5-1 and TRBJ2-3; 7 nucleotides align to TRBD2. The CDR3 contains 19 residues. Looked up from germline, CDR1 is SGHRS and CDR2 is YFSETQ. The CDR3 DNA, read in part, is TGCGTCAGCAGTCCGCGTGCTTCCCCTAGCGGTTCCCGCACAGATACG. It translates to CVSSPRASPSGSRTDT. Given in full, the CDR3 is CVSSPRASPSGSRTDTQYF. Filled out from reference TRBV5-1 and TRBJ2-3, the complete variable domain reads KAGVTQTPRYLIKTRGQQVTLSCSPISGHRSVSWYQQTPGQGLQFLFEYFSETQRNKGNFPGRFSGRQFSNSRSEMNVSTLELGDSALYLCVSSPRASPSGSRTDTQYFGPGTRLTVL.

The DNA read from the CDR3 is TGCAGCGTTCGGACACACATGAACACTGAA. It encodes CSVRTHMNTE. The CDR3 as a whole reads CSVRTHMNTEAFF. The gene calls are TRBV29-1 and TRBJ1-1, with D possibly matching TRBD1 (5 bases). Read data end 3 residues before the CDR3 end; the end is taken from the germline J gene. The germline CDR1 and CDR2 sequences are SQVTM and ANQGSEA. This CDR3 contains 13 residues. Trimming removed 5 bases from V and 0 bases from J, with 10 bases in between. Combining the CDR3 with reference TRBV29-1 and TRBJ1-1 gives the whole variable domain SAVISQKPSRDICQRGTSLTIQCQVDSQVTMMFWYRQQPGQSLTLIATANQGSEATYESGFVIDKFPISRPNLTFSTLTVSNMSPEDSSIYLCSVRTHMNTEAFFGQGTRLTVV.

This clone shows up as medium-sized (0.01 to 0.1%) by frequency. The DNA read from the CDR3 is TGTGCCAGCAGCCGGTCGGCTAGCGGGTACAATGAG. It translates to CASSRSASGYNE. The full CDR3 sequence reads CASSRSASGYNEQFF. The J gene is TRBJ2-1, the V gene TRBV14, with TRBD2 matching 8 bases. Read coverage stops 3 residues before the CDR3 terminus; the germline J gene supplies the remainder. Germline CDR1 reads SGHDN; CDR2 reads FVKESK. With V trimmed by 4 bases and J by 4 bases, 6 bases remained unmatched. The CDR3 runs to 15 residues.

In regard to this clone: The read ends 3 residues shy of where the CDR3 ends; the end is completed using the germline J gene. The same CDR3 arises from other DNA sequences in this sample as well. The chain is built from TRBV6-2 or TRBV6-3 and TRBJ2-3; TRBD2 matches at 12 bases. The CDR3 runs to 16 residues. V shed 6 bases and J 1 base; nucleotides not matched to a gene: 5. Per germline, CDR1 MNHEY and CDR2 SVGEGT. The covered CDR3 bases are TGTGCCAGCAGGAGACTAGCGGGAGATGGCACAGATACG. This codes for CASRRLAGDGTDT. The full CDR3 is CASRRLAGDGTDTQYF.

Note on this clone: Sequencing ends 3 residues short of the CDR3 end; the germline J gene provides the rest. The chain links TRBV7-8 to TRBJ1-5; D ambiguous. V was trimmed by 6 bases and J by 1 base, leaving 16 bases between them. CDR3 length equals 16 residues. Germline V gives CDR1 SGHVS, CDR2 FQNEAQ. CDR3 DNA, as far as it was read: TGTGCCAGCAGTTTGACGGTGGCGGTAAGCAATCAGCCC. Encoded protein: CASSLTVAVSNQP. The whole CDR3 sequence is CASSLTVAVSNQPQHF.

Turning to this clone: Read coverage stops 3 residues before the CDR3 terminus; the germline J gene supplies the remainder. J is TRBJ2-7 and V is TRBV7-2; 13 bases align to TRBD2. CDR3 size: 17 residues. J was trimmed by 4 bases and V by 0 bases; bases with no gene match: 6. Germline V gives CDR1 SGHTA, CDR2 FQGNSA. CDR3 DNA (partial): TGTGCCAGCAGCTTAGCCGCGGGACTAGCGGGACAATACGAG. Its protein is CASSLAAGLAGQYE. The entire CDR3 protein reads CASSLAAGLAGQYEQYF.

On this clone itself: The read ends 3 residues early relative to the CDR3; the germline J gene fills the gap. V is TRBV6-1 and J is TRBJ2-7; D unclear. Germline loops: CDR1 MNHNS, CDR2 SASEGT. The CDR3 totals 15 residues. Trimming pared 0 bases from V and 5 bases from J, leaving 14 bases between. CDR3 DNA, as far as it was read: TGTGCCAGCAGTGAAGCGCGCGTATACCCCCACGAG. Its translation is CASSEARVYPHE. The whole CDR3 protein is CASSEARVYPHEQYF.

A remark on this clone: The read finishes 3 residues shy of the CDR3 end, and the germline J gene is used to complete it. The rearrangement uses TRBV6-4 and TRBJ1-1, with a possible D match to TRBD1 (5 bases). CDR1 is MRHNA and CDR2 is SNTAGT in the germline V gene. The CDR3 sequence is 13 residues long. Trimming removed 3 bases at V and 1 base at J, with 6 bases between. CDR3: CASSEGENTEAFF. The sequenced CDR3 bases are TGTGCCAGCAGTGAAGGGGAGAACACTGAA.

Turning to this clone: From the germline J gene comes the end of the CDR3, since the read stops 3 residues before it. The chain couples TRBV5-6 to TRBJ2-7; 7 bases align to TRBD1. Germline CDR1 SGHDT, CDR2 YYEEEE. The junction had 7 bases not matched to a gene; V was cut back by 4 bases and J by 0 bases. The CDR3 is made up of 15 amino acids. The CDR3 DNA, read in part, is TGTGCCAGCAGCCGACCGGACAGGAGCTCCTACGAG. The encoded protein is CASSRPDRSSYE. The whole CDR3 is CASSRPDRSSYEQYF.

Details on this clone: Read data end 3 residues before the CDR3 end; the end is taken from the germline J gene. The V and J genes are TRBV10-2 and TRBJ1-1; 7 bases agree with TRBD1. The CDR3 has 16 amino acids. The J segment lost 0 bases and the V segment lost 2 bases, leaving 6 bases of the junction unmatched. Germline V gene data show CDR1 as WSHSY and CDR2 as SAAADI. Incomplete CDR3 DNA: TGCGCCAGCAGTGAGGACAGGGTTAGCGTGAACACTGAA. It translates to CASSEDRVSVNTE. The entire CDR3 is CASSEDRVSVNTEAFF.

Concerning this clone itself: The missing CDR3 end, 3 residues past where the read stops, is filled in from the germline J gene. The V and J genes are TRBV7-9 and TRBJ2-1, with 8 bases fitting TRBD2. There are 13 residues in the CDR3. Looked up from germline, CDR1 is SEHNR and CDR2 is FQNEAQ (reference sequence). Trimming at V came to 4 bases and at J to 5 bases, leaving 1 base not matched to a gene. The CDR3 reads CASSWREDNEQFF. The sequenced CDR3 bases are TGTGCCAGCAGCTGGCGGGAGGACAATGAG.

As for this clone: With the read ending 3 residues before the CDR3 end, the germline J gene is used to fill in that end. The chain uses TRBV30 and TRBJ2-1; TRBD1 aligns across 10 bases. V lost 3 bases to trimming and J lost 2 bases; unmatched junction nucleotides: 1. The CDR3 contains 14 residues. Germline assignment: CDR1 GTSNPN and CDR2 SVGIG (reference sequence). The CDR3 here is CAWSGTGAYNEQFF. CDR3 DNA (partial): TGTGCCTGGAGCGGGACAGGGGCCTACAATGAG.

Points on this clone: Read sequence stops 3 residues before the CDR3 end, and the germline J gene provides the missing end. This chain joins TRBV19 and TRBJ1-2; weak D call: TRBD1 (5 bases). With 4 bases removed from V and 1 base from J, the gap between germline ends came to 13 bases. Per germline, CDR1 LNHDA and CDR2 SQIVND (reference sequence). The CDR3 totals 15 residues. The CDR3 DNA, read in part, is TGTGCCAGTAGTACCGTGGGGCGGGGTAACTATGGC. Translating it yields CASSTVGRGNYG. Given in full, the CDR3 is CASSTVGRGNYGYTF. Using reference TRBV19 and TRBJ1-2 for the parts outside the CDR3, the full variable domain is DGGITQSPKYLFRKEGQNVTLSCEQNLNHDAMYWYRQDPGQGLRLIYYSQIVNDFQKGDIAEGYSVSREKKESFPLTVTSAQKNPTAFYLCASSTVGRGNYGYTFGSGTRLTVV.

A word on this clone: The sequenced fragment ends 3 residues before the CDR3 boundary, so the rest is inferred from the germline J gene. The gene calls are TRBV6-1 and TRBJ1-1; D is unclear. This CDR3 contains 14 residues. Between the trimmed V and J ends, which lost 4 bases and 2 bases, there was a span of 11 bases. Germline CDR1 and CDR2: MNHNS and SASEGT. CDR3: CASSVTEFNTEAFF. The part of the CDR3 DNA that was read is TGTGCCAGCAGTGTAACAGAATTTAACACTGAA.

As concerns this clone: The CDR3 end is not reached by the read, which stops 3 residues before it; the germline J gene fills it in. The rearrangement links TRBV19 to TRBJ1-2; possibly TRBD1 for D (6 bases). CDR1 is LNHDA, CDR2 SQIVND, per germline (reference sequence). This CDR3 has 15 residues. The sequenced part of the CDR3 DNA is TGTGCCAGTAGTATAGATCATCAGGGGTTCGGGGGC. Its protein is CASSIDHQGFGG. The complete CDR3 reads CASSIDHQGFGGYTF.

The DNA read from the CDR3 is TGTGCCAGCAGTTACCCTCTAGCGGGAGGACCCACAGATACG. This gives the protein CASSYPLAGGPTDT. The whole CDR3 is CASSYPLAGGPTDTQYF. The chain carries TRBV6-2 or TRBV6-3 and TRBJ2-3; 11 bases match TRBD2. From the germline J gene comes the end of the CDR3, since the read stops 3 residues before it. From germline, CDR1 is MNHEY and CDR2 SVGEGT. The CDR3 contains 17 residues. V lost 2 bases and J lost 2; bases outside the gene matches: 6.

Remarks on this clone: Read data end 3 residues before the CDR3 end; the end is taken from the germline J gene. V gene TRBV2 combines with J gene TRBJ1-6, with TRBD1 identical over 7 bases. CDR3 length: 13 residues. The germline gives CDR1 SNHLY, CDR2 FYNNEI. The V segment lost 10 bases and the J segment 7 bases; nucleotides outside the gene matches: 7. CDR3 DNA (partial): TGTGCCATCAAAGGGACAGCCAATTCACCC. Encoded protein: CAIKGTANSP. The CDR3 as a whole reads CAIKGTANSPLHF.

Regarding this clone: Read sequence stops 3 residues before the CDR3 end, and the germline J gene provides the missing end. The chain combines TRBV5-5 with TRBJ2-7, with 8 bases aligning to TRBD2. The CDR3 totals 15 residues. Losses at the gene ends were 4 bases for V and 0 bases for J; bases not matched to a gene: 6. Germline CDR1 SGHKS, CDR2 YYEKEE (reference sequence). The sequenced CDR3 bases are TGTGCCAGCAGCCCGTTGCGGGGGGACTCCTACGAG. This gives the protein CASSPLRGDSYE. The full CDR3 sequence reads CASSPLRGDSYEQYF.

With respect to this clone: The CDR3 end lies 3 residues beyond the end of the read and is filled in from the germline J gene. This sequence joins TRBV5-6 and TRBJ2-1; 8 positions agree with TRBD1. Trimming cost V 3 bases and J 9 bases; bases outside gene matches: 5. In germline, CDR1 is SGHDT, CDR2 YYEEEE. The CDR3 totals 13 residues. CDR3 protein: CASSSGDRIEQFF. The DNA read from the CDR3 is TGTGCCAGCAGCTCCGGGGACAGGATTGAG.

A note on this clone: Read data end 3 residues before the CDR3 end; the end is taken from the germline J gene. This chain links TRBV19 with TRBJ2-7; 7 bases are a match to TRBD1. CDR1 and CDR2 from the germline V gene are LNHDA and SQIVND (reference sequence). With 3 bases clipped from V and 0 bases from J, the junction kept 2 bases outside the gene matches. The CDR3 length is 14 residues. The part of the CDR3 DNA that was read is TGTGCCAGTAGTATCGGGGACAGCTCCTACGAG. Translated: CASSIGDSSYE. The whole CDR3 protein reads CASSIGDSSYEQYF.

Regarding this clone: The sequenced fragment ends 3 residues before the CDR3 boundary, so the rest is inferred from the germline J gene. V is TRBV5-1 and J is TRBJ1-5; TRBD1 agrees at 10 bases. There are 19 residues in the CDR3. Trimming at V came to 2 bases and at J to 2 bases, leaving 13 bases not matched to a gene. Germline V CDR1 and CDR2: SGHRS, YFSETQ. The CDR3 DNA, read in part, is TGCGCCAGCAGCTTACCGGGACAGGGGACCATGAAGGGCAATCAGCCC. Protein sequence: CASSLPGQGTMKGNQP. The CDR3 reads in full as CASSLPGQGTMKGNQPQHF.

On this clone itself: The read ends 3 residues before the CDR3 terminus; that terminus is restored from the germline J gene. V gene TRBV19 combines with J gene TRBJ2-1; D remains ambiguous. Germline-derived CDR1 and CDR2 are LNHDA and SQIVND (reference sequence). The CDR3 sequence is 13 residues long. The V and J ends lost 4 bases and 9 bases respectively, with 13 bases between them. The CDR3 DNA, read in part, is TGTGCCAGTAGTACAGACTTGAGCACTGAG. Protein product: CASSTDLSTE. In full, the CDR3 is CASSTDLSTEQFF.

Comment on this clone: The CDR3 goes on 3 residues after the read ends, and that part is filled in from the germline J gene. This chain links TRBV19 with TRBJ2-3, with D maybe TRBD2 (6 bases). Germline V lookup: CDR1 LNHDA, CDR2 SQIVND (reference sequence). This CDR3 is built from 14 residues. V lost 7 bases, J lost 4 bases, and 15 bases lay in between. CDR3 DNA, as far as it was read: TGTGCCAGTACAGACCGGGACTCCCCAGATACG. Its protein product is CASTDRDSPDT. The CDR3 in its entirety is CASTDRDSPDTQYF.

Concerning this clone itself: The read terminates 3 residues before the CDR3 end, so the remaining end is supplied by the germline J gene. The V gene is TRBV6-2 or TRBV6-3, the J gene TRBJ2-3; D might be TRBD1 (6 bases). Looked up from germline, CDR1 is MNHEY and CDR2 is SVGEGT. The CDR3 length is 14 residues. The CDR3 protein is CASSYPPRGETQYF. Partial CDR3 DNA: TGTGCCAGCAGTTACCCCCCCAGGGGCGAGACG.